Listed here are 32 T cell receptor beta chains from one sample, sequenced in a study of OX40 agonist ivuxolimab in advanced cancers. This table comes from immunoSEQ multiplex PCR, and its TCRdb copy is limited to in-frame clones, with some not included. This table holds about 50,000 clones, roughly nine tenths found once. The material sequenced was CD4+ or CD8+ T cells sorted from blood, taken in a trial of the OX40 agonist ivuxolimab. Receptors originate from an adult with an advanced solid tumor such as melanoma, head and neck, liver or kidney cancer.

The chain recombines TRBV10-3 with TRBJ1-2; 9 nucleotides align to TRBD1. V lost 0 bases, J lost 7 bases, and 3 bases stayed unmatched. The CDR3 is 14 residues long. Germline CDR1 and CDR2: ENHRY and SYGVKD. CDR3 protein: CAISESTGGVGYTF. The CDR3 nucleotides read TGTGCCATCAGTGAGTCGACAGGGGGAGTTGGCTACACCTTC.

V is TRBV28 and J is TRBJ1-5, with 7 nucleotides matching TRBD1. V gave up 6 bases and J gave up 5 bases; unmatched junction bases: 7. In germline, CDR1 is MDHEN, CDR2 SYDVKM. The CDR3 spans 14 residues. The CDR3: CASRAGRGYQPQHF. The DNA for the CDR3 is TGTGCCAGCAGGGCGGGCAGGGGGTATCAGCCCCAGCATTTT. Looking up the rest from reference TRBV28 and TRBJ1-5 gives the full variable domain: DVKVTQSSRYLVKRTGEKVFLECVQDMDHENMFWYRQDPGLGLRLIYFSYDVKMKEKGDIPEGYSVSREKKERFSLILESASTNQTSMYLCASRAGRGYQPQHFGDGTRLSIL.

V and J are TRBV30 and TRBJ2-7; TRBD1 agrees at 7 bases. V shed 4 bases, J shed 6 bases, and the junction held 3 bases outside the gene matches. Looked up from germline, CDR1 is GTSNPN and CDR2 is SVGIG (reference sequence). The CDR3 runs 11 residues. The CDR3 nucleotides are TGTGCCTGGACGACAGGGCGCGAGCAGTACTTC. This translates into CAWTTGREQYF.

Only one count was recorded for this clone. DNA of the CDR3: TGTGCCAGCAGTCCGACAGCGTACTACGAGCAGTACTTC. Protein: CASSPTAYYEQYF. J is TRBJ2-7 and V is TRBV6-5; a weak D match, TRBD1 (5 bases). This CDR3 is built from 13 residues. Germline CDR1 MNHEY, CDR2 SVGAGI. V lost 5 bases and J 3 bases, leaving 11 bases between the germline ends.

The chain combines TRBV9 with TRBJ1-1; TRBD1 is a possible D gene (5 bases). CDR3 length: 14 amino acids. V lost 0 bases and J 6 bases, leaving 12 bases between the germline ends. Per the germline V gene, CDR1 is SGDLS and CDR2 is YYNGEE. DNA of the CDR3: TGTGCCAGCAGCGTAGGAGGTGCGGGGGCTGAAGCTTTCTTT. It codes for CASSVGGAGAEAFF.

The gene calls are TRBV4-1 and TRBJ2-1; unclear D gene. CDR1 is MGHRA and CDR2 is YSYEKL in the germline V gene. This CDR3 region has 12 residues. V lost 1 base to trimming and J lost 7 bases, with 5 bases between them. For the CDR3, the DNA is TGCGCCAGCAGCCAAGTAACGAATGAGCAGTTCTTC. It specifies CASSQVTNEQFF.

The V call is TRBV9, the J call TRBJ1-2, with 9 bases matching TRBD1. The CDR3 runs 15 residues. Losses at the gene ends were 3 bases for V and 3 bases for J; bases not matched to a gene: 6. The germline CDR1 and CDR2 sequences are SGDLS and YYNGEE. This CDR3 reads CASSDPGTGYYGYTF. As DNA, the CDR3 is TGTGCCAGCAGCGATCCCGGGACAGGGTACTATGGCTACACCTTC.

This chain joins TRBV6-1 and TRBJ1-2; TRBD1 is a possible D gene (5 bases). CDR3 length: 16 residues. V gave up 4 bases and J gave up 4 bases, with 19 bases separating them. Per the germline V gene, CDR1 is MNHNS and CDR2 is SASEGT. Here the CDR3 reads CASSGFRDLTIYGYTF. The CDR3, as DNA: TGTGCCAGCAGTGGGTTCCGGGACTTAACCATCTATGGCTACACCTTC.

This chain uses TRBV27 with TRBJ2-7; possible D gene TRBD1, 6 bases. V was clipped by 4 bases and J by 3 bases, with 10 bases between them. The germline V gene encodes CDR1 MNHEY and CDR2 SMNVEV (reference sequence). This CDR3 spans 13 amino acids. CDR3 sequence (DNA): TGTGCCAGCAGTTATCACAGGGACTACGAGCAGTACTTC. Translating it yields CASSYHRDYEQYF.

V gene TRBV2 combines with J gene TRBJ1-2; no reliable D call. The CDR3 totals 12 residues. The germline V gene encodes CDR1 SNHLY and CDR2 FYNNEI. The germline V and J ends were trimmed by 6 bases and 4 bases, with 9 bases remaining between them. The CDR3 reads CASSSGPYGYTF. For the CDR3, the DNA is TGTGCCAGCAGCTCTGGGCCCTATGGCTACACCTTC.

This clone showed up many times. V usage is TRBV28 and J usage is TRBJ2-3; D remains ambiguous. The CDR3 length is 15 residues. Germline loops: CDR1 MDHEN, CDR2 SYDVKM. The ends were cut back, 3 bases at V and 5 bases at J, with 15 bases in the middle. In DNA, the CDR3 is TGTGCCAGCAGTTTTGGCCAGGATGCACTAGATACGCAGTATTTT. Encoded protein: CASSFGQDALDTQYF.

V gene TRBV29-1 combines with J gene TRBJ2-5; D possibly corresponds to TRBD1 (5 bases). Germline lookup yields CDR1 SQVTM and CDR2 ANQGSEA. CDR3 length: 12 amino acids. Trimming took 3 bases from V and 3 from J, leaving 8 bases between them. The chain's CDR3 is CSVEGLEETQYF. The CDR3 DNA follows: TGCAGCGTTGAGGGGCTGGAAGAGACCCAGTACTTC.

The J gene is TRBJ2-4, the V gene TRBV6-5; 9 bases map to TRBD1. Germline loops: CDR1 MNHEY, CDR2 SVGAGI. The CDR3 runs to 14 residues. V shed 6 bases and J 5 bases; nucleotides not matched to a gene: 5. The CDR3 here is CASSDRGWENIQYF. CDR3 nucleotides: TGTGCCAGCAGCGACAGGGGGTGGGAAAACATTCAGTACTTC.

This chain uses TRBV5-1 with TRBJ2-1; 7 bases line up with TRBD1. Germline V CDR1 and CDR2: SGHRS, YFSETQ. Trimming removed 0 bases from V and 0 bases from J; junction bases left unmatched: 0. This CDR3 is 15 amino acids long. Here the CDR3 reads CASSLGTGSYNEQFF. CDR3 DNA: TGCGCCAGCAGCTTGGGGACAGGCTCCTACAATGAGCAGTTCTTC.

This clone was found once. The chain employs TRBV7-2 and TRBJ2-7; the D is unclear. Germline assignment: CDR1 SGHTA and CDR2 FQGNSA. CDR3 length equals 11 residues. Trimming left V 3 bases short and J 6 bases short, with 6 bases between. CDR3 protein: CASSFGAEQYF. Written as DNA, the CDR3 is TGTGCCAGCAGCTTTGGTGCCGAGCAGTACTTC.

This chain links TRBV10-1 with TRBJ2-1, with 10 nucleotides matching TRBD1. Germline CDR1 is WNHNN and CDR2 is SYGVQD (reference sequence). Germline trimming cut 5 bases from V and 8 bases from J; bases unmatched to any gene: 9. The CDR3 is made up of 15 amino acids. The CDR3 DNA follows: TGCGCCAGCAGTAGGAAAGGGACAGGGGTGGATGAGCAGTTCTTC. Translating gives CASSRKGTGVDEQFF.

This chain uses TRBV30 with TRBJ1-2; 8 bases agree with TRBD1. V gave up 0 bases and J gave up 6 bases; unmatched junction bases: 15. Germline V gene lookup returns CDR1 GTSNPN and CDR2 SVGIG (reference sequence). The CDR3 length is 17 residues. CDR3 sequence (DNA): TGTGCCTGGAGTGTTAGGGTGGCACAGGGGGAGACCCATGGCTACACCTTC. Translating gives CAWSVRVAQGETHGYTF.

V is TRBV7-6 and J is TRBJ1-1; 9 positions match TRBD1. The CDR3 is 16 residues long. With V trimmed by 0 bases and J by 1 base, 3 bases remained unmatched. In germline, CDR1 is SGHVS, CDR2 FNYEAQ. CDR3 loop: CASSLALDRGNTEAFF. The CDR3 DNA follows: TGTGCCAGCAGCTTAGCTTTGGACAGGGGGAACACTGAAGCTTTCTTT.

The CDR3 nucleotides are TGTGCCTGGAGCTTATATACAGGGTCCTACGAGCAGTACTTC. This codes for CAWSLYTGSYEQYF. The rearrangement joins TRBV30 to TRBJ2-7, with D perhaps matching TRBD1 (6 bases). Germline lookup yields CDR1 GTSNPN and CDR2 SVGIG (reference sequence). The V and J ends lost 3 bases and 1 base respectively, with 13 bases between them. The CDR3 contains 14 residues.

The chain carries TRBV5-1 and TRBJ2-7; D unclear. The V gene lost 4 bases and the J gene lost 1 base, with 9 bases spanning the gap. The CDR3 consists of 13 residues. Germline CDR1 and CDR2: SGHRS and YFSETQ. The CDR3 protein is CASSPSLSYEQYF. The CDR3 DNA sequence: TGCGCCAGCAGCCCTAGTTTATCCTACGAGCAGTACTTC.

The chain employs TRBV4-2 and TRBJ2-3; 9 nucleotides align to TRBD2. Per the germline V gene, CDR1 is LGHNA and CDR2 is YNFKEQ. The CDR3 runs 15 residues. Trimming took 0 bases from V and 4 from J; bases not matched to a gene: 2. This CDR3 reads CASSQERGGPDTQYF. As DNA, the CDR3 is TGTGCCAGCAGCCAAGAGCGGGGGGGCCCAGATACGCAGTATTTT.

The chain uses TRBV19 and TRBJ2-3; 9 bases agree with TRBD2. Per the germline V gene, CDR1 is LNHDA and CDR2 is SQIVND (reference sequence). This CDR3 spans 15 amino acids. J gave up 4 bases and V 4 bases, and 6 bases lay outside the gene matches. The CDR3 is CASSTPAGGPDTQYF. The CDR3 DNA sequence: TGTGCCAGTAGTACCCCAGCGGGGGGCCCAGATACGCAGTATTTT.

The V call is TRBV28, the J call TRBJ1-2; D possibly corresponds to TRBD1 (6 bases). The germline V and J ends were trimmed by 1 base and 5 bases, with 11 bases remaining between them. From germline, CDR1 is MDHEN and CDR2 SYDVKM. The CDR3 covers 14 residues. Here the CDR3 reads CASSLSGAGYGYTF. For the CDR3, the DNA is TGTGCCAGCAGTTTATCAGGGGCGGGGTATGGCTACACCTTC.

V usage is TRBV5-8 and J usage is TRBJ1-4; perhaps TRBD1 as D (6 bases). Germline-derived CDR1 and CDR2 are SGHTS and YDEGEE. Between the trimmed V and J ends, which lost 4 bases and 5 bases, there was a span of 12 bases. This CDR3 has 14 residues. The CDR3 is CASSHREGNEKLFF. In nucleotides, the CDR3 is TGTGCCAGCAGCCACAGGGAGGGAAATGAAAAACTGTTTTTT.

This clone was observed once. The rearrangement joins TRBV7-9 to TRBJ1-2; 8 nucleotides align to TRBD1. CDR1 is SEHNR, CDR2 FQNEAQ, per germline (reference sequence). V trimming: 5 bases; J trimming: 0 bases; junction bases outside the gene matches: 2. CDR3 length equals 14 residues. CDR3 sequence: CASSEDRANYGYTF. CDR3 coding DNA: TGTGCCAGCAGCGAGGACAGGGCTAACTATGGCTACACCTTC.

The chain uses TRBV12-5 and TRBJ2-2; 7 nucleotides agree with TRBD2. V lost 7 bases, J lost 0 bases, and 8 bases stayed unmatched. The CDR3 runs to 16 residues. Per the germline V gene, CDR1 is LGHNT and CDR2 is FRNRAP. The CDR3 loop is CASVFYGGTNTGELFF. As DNA, the CDR3 is TGTGCTAGTGTCTTTTACGGGGGGACGAACACCGGGGAGCTGTTTTTT.

The genes are TRBV9 and TRBJ1-4; D is uncertain. The V end lost 3 bases, the J end lost 12 bases, and 15 bases lay between the germline ends. The CDR3 is 13 residues long. CDR1 and CDR2 from the germline V gene are SGDLS and YYNGEE. In nucleotides, the CDR3 is TGTGCCAGCAGCGGAGTGGCGGGGAGTCAACTGTTTTTT. This translates into CASSGVAGSQLFF.

The chain recombines TRBV5-6 with TRBJ2-7; no clear D gene. The CDR3 length is 11 residues. CDR1 and CDR2 (germline): SGHDT, YYEEEE. The V and J ends lost 6 bases and 6 bases respectively, with 10 bases between them. CDR3 loop: CASTGLGEQYF. The CDR3 bases are TGTGCCAGCACAGGCTTGGGCGAGCAGTACTTC.

The chain links TRBV7-2 to TRBJ1-5; D is unclear. Trimming left V 6 bases short and J 6 bases short, with 18 bases between. CDR3 length: 15 residues. Per germline, CDR1 SGHTA and CDR2 FQGNSA. The CDR3 DNA follows: TGTGCCAGCAGTCTCGGACCCTATGGGAGTCAGCCCCAGCATTTT. Protein product: CASSLGPYGSQPQHF.

The chain has TRBV2 and TRBJ1-2; tentative D call: TRBD1 (6 bases). The CDR3 has 14 residues. Per the germline V gene, CDR1 is SNHLY and CDR2 is FYNNEI. V was pared by 3 bases and J by 4 bases, with 12 bases between. The CDR3 loop is CASSEGGQGYGYTF. CDR3 bases: TGTGCCAGCAGTGAGGGGGGGCAAGGCTATGGCTACACCTTC.

This clone was seen a single time. The chain couples TRBV7-9 to TRBJ2-1, with 9 bases aligning to TRBD2. The CDR3 length is 12 residues. Germline V gene lookup returns CDR1 SEHNR and CDR2 FQNEAQ (reference sequence). The trim removed 8 bases at V and 7 bases at J, leaving 3 bases unmatched. CDR3 region: CASAGGPNEQFF. The CDR3 bases are TGTGCCAGCGCGGGGGGGCCAAATGAGCAGTTCTTC.

The chain employs TRBV5-4 and TRBJ2-1, with D tentatively TRBD2 (7 bases). The V gene's germline CDR1 is SGHNT and CDR2 YYREEE (reference sequence). The length of the CDR3 is 15 residues. The V end lost 2 bases, the J end lost 6 bases, and 15 bases lay between the germline ends. The CDR3, as DNA: TGTGCCAGCAGCTTTGAGTGGGGGGGCCTCAATGAGCAGTTCTTC. It translates to CASSFEWGGLNEQFF.